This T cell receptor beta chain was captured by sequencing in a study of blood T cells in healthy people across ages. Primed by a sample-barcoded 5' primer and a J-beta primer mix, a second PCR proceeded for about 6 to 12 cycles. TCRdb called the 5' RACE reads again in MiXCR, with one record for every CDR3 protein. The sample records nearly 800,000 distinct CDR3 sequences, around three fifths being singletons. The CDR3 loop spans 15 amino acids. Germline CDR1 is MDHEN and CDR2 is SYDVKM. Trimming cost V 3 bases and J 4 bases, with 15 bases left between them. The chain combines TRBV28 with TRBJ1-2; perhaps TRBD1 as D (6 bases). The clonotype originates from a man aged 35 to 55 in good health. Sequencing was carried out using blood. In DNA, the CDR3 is TGTGCCAGCAGTTTTGATCAGGGGCTAATCTATGGCTACACCTTC. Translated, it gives CASSFDQGLIYGYTF.